This TCR beta chain emerged from a study of T-cell memory formation after mild COVID-19. Study-wide background: Largely donor-specific sequence clusters came from a couple of donors.

TCRdb fed the 5' RACE reads into MiXCR, producing one record per CDR3 protein. The sample has roughly 340,000 distinct CDR3 sequences; approximately 16% are singletons. Per the germline V gene, CDR1 is SGDLS and CDR2 is YYNGEE. The CDR3 length is 15 residues. V shed 2 bases and J shed 4 bases, with 14 bases lying between them. The V call is TRBV9, the J call TRBJ2-3, with D possibly called TRBD1 or TRBD2 (5 bases each). This clonotype was obtained from a young man who had mild COVID-19 (a few samples of this study predate the infection). Cell type and time point are not known. The specimen was PBMCs or a T cell subset sorted from them (not recorded which). In DNA form, the CDR3 reads TGTGCCAGCAGCGTCGGGACCTCCGAGGCAGATACGCAGTATTTT. As protein: CASSVGTSEADTQYF.